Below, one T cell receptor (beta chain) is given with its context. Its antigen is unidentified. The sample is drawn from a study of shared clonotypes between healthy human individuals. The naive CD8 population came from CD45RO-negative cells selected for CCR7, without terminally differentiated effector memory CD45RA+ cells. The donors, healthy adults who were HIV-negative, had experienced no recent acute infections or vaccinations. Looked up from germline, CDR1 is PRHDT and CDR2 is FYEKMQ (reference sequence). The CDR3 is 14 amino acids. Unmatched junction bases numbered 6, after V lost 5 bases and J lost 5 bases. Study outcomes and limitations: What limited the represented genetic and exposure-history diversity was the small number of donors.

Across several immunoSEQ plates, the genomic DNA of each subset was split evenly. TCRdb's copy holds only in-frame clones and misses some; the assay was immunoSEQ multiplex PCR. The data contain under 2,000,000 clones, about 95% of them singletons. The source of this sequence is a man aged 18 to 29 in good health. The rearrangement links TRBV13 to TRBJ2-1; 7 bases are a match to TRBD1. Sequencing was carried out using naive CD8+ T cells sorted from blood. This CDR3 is CASSPGQLNNEQFF. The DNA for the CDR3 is TGTGCCAGCAGCCCGGGACAGCTAAACAATGAGCAGTTCTTC.